These T cell receptor beta chains were read from a single sample in a study of CD8 T cells in Susac syndrome. TCRdb passed the immunoSEQ multiplex PCR reads through MiXCR, listing each CDR3 protein once. The sample records tens of thousands of distinct CDR3 sequences, 85% to 95% being singletons. Sequenced input: CD4+ T cells from PBMCs. Every receptor here comes from a human donor with Susac syndrome. The conserved cysteine and the conserved F or W are not part of the CDR3 here. D genes are given only for firm matches.

j_call v_call cdr3_length d_call cdr3_aa
TRBJ2-1 TRBV12-3/TRBV12-4 10 NA ASSPGRNEQF
TRBJ2-7 TRBV7-9 14 TRBD1 ASSSYLGQRDGEQY
TRBJ2-5 TRBV10-3 12 NA AISERTLGETQY
TRBJ2-7 TRBV5-1 10 NA ASSFGPYEQY
TRBJ2-3 TRBV5-4 15 NA ASSSTPPVPGADTQY
TRBJ2-2 TRBV4-3 13 TRBD1 ASSQVSGGNGELF
TRBJ2-4 TRBV29-1 10 NA SVTVSKNIQY
TRBJ2-7 TRBV5-1 12 NA ASTPGQSEGEQY
TRBJ2-5 TRBV11-3 12 NA ASSPGANQETQY
TRBJ1-1 TRBV5-1 11 NA VSGREKNTEAF
TRBJ2-1 TRBV7-8 12 TRBD2 ASSLMLAGVEQF
TRBJ2-7 TRBV19 13 NA ASSKGGANTYEQY
TRBJ1-1 TRBV6-5 11 NA ASSYQTGTEAF
TRBJ2-7 TRBV29-1 12 NA SVITGSRSYEQY
TRBJ1-2 TRBV3-1 12 TRBD1 ASRYRGATDGYT
TRBJ2-2 TRBV7-3 11 NA ASSPGITGELF
TRBJ2-7 TRBV5-1 13 TRBD2 ASSLAGGSVYEQY
TRBJ2-7 TRBV6-5 17 NA ASSYPKEGLSPVVYEQY
TRBJ1-1 TRBV28 11 NA ASSSFLSTEAF